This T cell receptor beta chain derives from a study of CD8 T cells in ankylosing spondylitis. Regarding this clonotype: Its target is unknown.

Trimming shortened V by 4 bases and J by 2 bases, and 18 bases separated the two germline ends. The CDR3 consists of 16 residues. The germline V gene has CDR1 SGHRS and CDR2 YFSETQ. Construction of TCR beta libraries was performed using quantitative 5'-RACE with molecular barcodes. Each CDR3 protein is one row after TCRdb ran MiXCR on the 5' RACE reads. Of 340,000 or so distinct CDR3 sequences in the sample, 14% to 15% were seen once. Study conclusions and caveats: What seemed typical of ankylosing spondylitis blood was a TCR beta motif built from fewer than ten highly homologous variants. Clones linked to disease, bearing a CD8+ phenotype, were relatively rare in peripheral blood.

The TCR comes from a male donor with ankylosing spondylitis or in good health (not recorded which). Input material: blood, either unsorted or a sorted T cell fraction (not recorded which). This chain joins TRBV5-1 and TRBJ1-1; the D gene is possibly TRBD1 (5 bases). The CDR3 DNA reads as TGCGCCAGCAGCCCCAATATTCAGGGACCAAACACTGAAGCTTTCTTT. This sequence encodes CASSPNIQGPNTEAFF.